Described below is a single T cell receptor beta chain sequence and its context. Its antigen is unidentified. Assay used: immunoSEQ multiplex PCR; TCRdb lists only in-frame clones, some missing. This table has about 45,000 clones, over 65% appearing once. These data come from a study of OX40 agonist ivuxolimab in advanced cancers. Study details: Patients with hepatocellular carcinoma, melanoma, renal cell or head and neck cancer made up the dose-escalation patients.

Broader study findings: The expanded peripheral T cells' antigen specificity was not determined. People who partly responded at 0.1-3.0 mg/kg had some of the least clonal expansion seen.

This TCR came from an adult with an advanced solid tumor such as melanoma, head and neck, liver or kidney cancer. The source material was CD4+ or CD8+ T cells sorted from blood, sampled in a trial of the OX40 agonist ivuxolimab.

The CDR3 bases are TGTGCCAGCAGTTTCTCACTCGGCGGAGGCTCCTACAATGAGCAGTTCTTC. It is translated as CASSFSLGGGSYNEQFF. The rearrangement joins TRBV28 to TRBJ2-1; possible D gene TRBD2, 5 bases. In germline, CDR1 is MDHEN, CDR2 SYDVKM. CDR3 length equals 17 residues. The V end was cut by 3 bases, the J end by 0 bases, with 15 bases between.